The 24 T cell receptor beta chains below were found in one sample sequenced in a study of OX40 agonist ivuxolimab in advanced cancers. Measured with immunoSEQ multiplex PCR; TCRdb has only the in-frame clones, and not every one. The sample shows approximately 76,000 clones, approximately 85% of them seen only once. Sequenced here: CD4+ or CD8+ T cells sorted from blood, sampled in a trial of the OX40 agonist ivuxolimab. The receptors derive from an adult with an advanced solid tumor such as melanoma, head and neck, liver or kidney cancer.

This clone appeared a few times. The chain recombines TRBV18 with TRBJ1-3; D is ambiguous. The CDR3 is made up of 12 amino acids. The germline V gene encodes CDR1 KGHSH and CDR2 LQKENI. With 5 bases removed from V and 0 bases from J, the gap between germline ends came to 2 bases. The CDR3 reads CASSASGNTIYF. Here the CDR3 DNA reads TGTGCCAGCTCAGCCTCTGGAAACACCATATATTTT.

This clone was recorded only once. As DNA, the CDR3 is TGTGCCAGCAGCCCTAGGGGGGTGCTCGCCGGGGATACGCAGTATTTT. Residues: CASSPRGVLAGDTQYF. V gene TRBV7-3 combines with J gene TRBJ2-3; D is tentatively TRBD1 or TRBD2 (6 bases each). V lost 5 bases, J lost 6 bases, and 21 bases lay in between. This CDR3 is 16 amino acids long. Germline V CDR1 and CDR2: SGHTA, FQGTGA.

This clone was observed a single time. The genes are TRBV6-5 and TRBJ1-2; D unclear. Trimming took 0 bases from V and 4 from J, leaving 12 bases between them. This CDR3 comprises 15 residues. Per the germline V gene, CDR1 is MNHEY and CDR2 is SVGAGI. This chain's CDR3 is CASSYSDSEGYGYTF. As DNA, the CDR3 is TGTGCCAGCAGTTACTCGGATTCCGAGGGCTATGGCTACACCTTC.

The chain uses TRBV1 and TRBJ2-5; the DNA was not compared with TRBD2, the D call given in the table. TRBV1 is given as a pseudogene. The CDR3 spans 16 residues. For the CDR3, the DNA is TGCACCAGCAGCCACGGGACTTATCAAAATGAAGAGACCCAGTACTTC. Translation gives CTSSHGTYQNEETQYF.

In its sample, this clone was seen a few times. The chain links TRBV7-2 to TRBJ1-4; 9 bases match TRBD1. The trim removed 2 bases at V and 5 bases at J, leaving 6 bases unmatched. CDR1 and CDR2 from the germline V gene are SGHTA and FQGNSA. CDR3 size: 16 residues. In DNA, the CDR3 is TGTGCCAGCAGCTTACAACTCGGGACAGGGAATGAAAAACTGTTTTTT. Its translation: CASSLQLGTGNEKLFF.

This clone has a single count. The V and J genes are TRBV5-1 and TRBJ2-7; TRBD2 is a possible D gene (5 bases). CDR1 SGHRS and CDR2 YFSETQ come from the germline V gene. V was trimmed by 1 base and J by 4 bases, leaving 18 bases between them. This CDR3 has 16 residues. CDR3 region: CASSLNPGNQLYEQYF. The CDR3 DNA reads TGCGCCAGCAGCTTGAATCCGGGGAACCAGTTATACGAGCAGTACTTC.

This rearrangement joins TRBV7-2 to TRBJ1-2, with D uncertain. The length of the CDR3 is 15 residues. Trimming removed 3 bases at V and 0 bases at J, with 11 bases between. The germline V gene has CDR1 SGHTA and CDR2 FQGNSA. In DNA, the CDR3 is TGTGCCAGCAGCTTTTCACCCCCATCTAACTATGGCTACACCTTC. Encoded protein: CASSFSPPSNYGYTF.

This clone was counted between two and nine times. This rearrangement joins TRBV5-6 to TRBJ1-2; D remains unclear. CDR3 length: 12 amino acids. The germline V and J ends were trimmed by 1 base and 8 bases, with 9 bases remaining between them. Germline V CDR1 and CDR2: SGHDT, YYEEEE. CDR3 amino acids: CASSLSLRGYTF. CDR3 DNA sequence: TGTGCCAGCAGCTTGAGTCTGAGGGGCTACACCTTC.

The gene calls are TRBV5-4 and TRBJ2-4, with 10 bases identical to TRBD1. The germline CDR1 and CDR2 sequences are SGHNT and YYREEE (reference sequence). Trimming took 7 bases from V and 0 from J; bases not matched to a gene: 7. The CDR3 runs to 16 residues. As DNA, the CDR3 is TGTGCCAGCGGACCAGGACAGGGGGTAGCCAAAAACATTCAGTACTTC. Translated: CASGPGQGVAKNIQYF.

The V call is TRBV7-2, the J call TRBJ1-3; D is ambiguous. This CDR3 has 13 residues. The V end lost 0 bases, the J end lost 6 bases, and 6 bases lay between the germline ends. The germline V gene encodes CDR1 SGHTA and CDR2 FQGNSA. This chain's CDR3 is CASSLAMENTIYF. In nucleotides, the CDR3 is TGTGCCAGCAGCTTAGCAATGGAAAACACCATATATTTT.

This clone is judged medium-sized. The rearrangement links TRBV9 to TRBJ1-1, with unresolved D. The CDR3 is 14 residues long. CDR1 is SGDLS, CDR2 YYNGEE, per germline. Trimming removed 0 bases at V and 0 bases at J, with 6 bases between. In DNA form, the CDR3 reads TGTGCCAGCAGCGTAGCGCCAGTGAACACTGAAGCTTTCTTT. It specifies CASSVAPVNTEAFF.

This chain connects TRBV2 to TRBJ2-2; TRBD1 or TRBD2 may be the D gene (5 bases each). The ends were cut back, 7 bases at V and 4 bases at J, with 13 bases in the middle. The length of the CDR3 is 14 residues. From germline, CDR1 is SNHLY and CDR2 FYNNEI. DNA of the CDR3: TGTGCCAGCAAGGTGGGGGATAGCACCGGGGAGCTGTTTTTT. Its protein product is CASKVGDSTGELFF.

The rearrangement joins TRBV6-1 to TRBJ1-6; no definite D call. CDR1 is MNHNS and CDR2 is SASEGT in the germline V gene. Trimming took off 8 bases at V and 7 bases at J, with 12 bases between the two ends. The CDR3 totals 13 residues. This CDR3 reads CASSPQKNSPLHF. The CDR3 bases are TGTGCCAGCTCCCCACAGAAGAATTCACCCCTCCACTTT.

J is TRBJ2-3 and V is TRBV19, with a possible D match to TRBD2 (5 bases). In germline, CDR1 is LNHDA, CDR2 SQIVND (reference sequence). CDR3 length: 13 residues. V dropped 5 bases and J dropped 6 bases, with 12 bases sitting between them. The CDR3 spells CASSRGFDDTQYF. The CDR3 bases are TGTGCCAGTAGTCGGGGATTCGATGATACGCAGTATTTT.

The chain carries TRBV19 and TRBJ1-5; D is ambiguous. Germline lookup yields CDR1 LNHDA and CDR2 SQIVND (reference sequence). Trimming pared 3 bases from V and 3 bases from J, leaving 15 bases between. The CDR3 consists of 16 residues. In DNA, the CDR3 is TGTGCCAGTAGTATGGGAAACAGCGGACTCAATCAGCCCCAGCATTTT. Translating it yields CASSMGNSGLNQPQHF.

The sample holds one count of this clone. The V call is TRBV7-9, the J call TRBJ1-4; the D gene is possibly TRBD1 (5 bases). CDR1 SEHNR and CDR2 FQNEAQ come from the germline V gene (reference sequence). V lost 6 bases, J lost 3 bases, and 17 bases lay in between. The CDR3 is 16 residues long. CDR3 sequence: CASSPRMGRANEKLFF. The CDR3 nucleotides read TGTGCCAGCAGTCCACGCATGGGGCGGGCTAATGAAAAACTGTTTTTT.

CDR3 DNA: TGTGCCAGCAGCTTTGGCGGGGGCACAGATACGCAGTATTTT. It encodes CASSFGGGTDTQYF. The rearrangement uses TRBV5-4 and TRBJ2-3, with a possible D match to TRBD2 (6 bases). The germline V and J ends were trimmed by 2 bases and 1 base, with 8 bases remaining between them. The CDR3 consists of 14 residues. Germline V gene lookup returns CDR1 SGHNT and CDR2 YYREEE (reference sequence).

The J gene is TRBJ2-3, the V gene TRBV9, with TRBD2 matching over 11 bases. Germline V gene data show CDR1 as SGDLS and CDR2 as YYNGEE. This CDR3 is 17 amino acids long. After removal of 3 bases from V and 2 bases from J, the junction contained 8 bases not matched to a gene. CDR3 loop: CASSARLAGISTDTQYF. The CDR3 DNA reads TGTGCCAGCAGCGCCCGACTAGCGGGGATATCCACAGATACGCAGTATTTT.

This clone turned up a few times. The chain combines TRBV11-2 with TRBJ1-1, with a weak D call TRBD1 (5 bases). This CDR3 is 14 amino acids long. In germline, CDR1 is SGHAT, CDR2 FQNNGV. Trimming cost V 3 bases and J 0 bases, with 8 bases left between them. CDR3 DNA sequence: TGTGCCAGCAGCTTGCAGGGCATGAACACTGAAGCTTTCTTT. It yields the protein CASSLQGMNTEAFF.

CDR3 region: CASSGPYQETQYF. As DNA, the CDR3 is TGTGCCAGCTCCGGGCCCTACCAAGAGACCCAGTACTTC. The chain uses TRBV6-5 and TRBJ2-5, with D unresolved. Trimming left V 8 bases short and J 0 bases short, with 10 bases between. CDR1 and CDR2 (germline): MNHEY, SVGAGI. The CDR3 is 13 residues long.

This clone was observed a single time. The V call is TRBV18, the J call TRBJ1-4; possibly TRBD1 for D (6 bases). The CDR3 covers 16 residues. Germline lookup yields CDR1 KGHSH and CDR2 LQKENI. Trimming took 3 bases from V and 4 from J, leaving 15 bases between them. The CDR3, as DNA: TGTGCCAGCTCACCCAGTACAGGGCGGGGTAATGAAAAACTGTTTTTT. Translating gives CASSPSTGRGNEKLFF. The variable domain in full, completed from reference TRBV18 and TRBJ1-4, reads NAGVMQNPRHLVRRRGQEARLRCSPMKGHSHVYWYRQLPEEGLKFMVYLQKENIIDESGMPKERFSAEFPKEGPSILRIQQVVRGDSAAYFCASSPSTGRGNEKLFFGSGTQLSVL.

The table lists this clone with a count of one. The chain is built from TRBV6-1 and TRBJ1-5; D call uncertain. This CDR3 has 12 residues. The germline V gene has CDR1 MNHNS and CDR2 SASEGT. CDR3 bases: TGTGTCAGTGGACGGCTTGTAGAGCCCCAGCATTTT. Residues: CVSGRLVEPQHF.

The rearrangement uses TRBV11-2 and TRBJ1-4; tentative D call: TRBD1 (5 bases). Germline V gene data show CDR1 as SGHAT and CDR2 as FQNNGV. With 1 base removed from V and 8 bases from J, the gap between germline ends came to 11 bases. The CDR3 totals 14 residues. The CDR3 spells CASSLGGVGEKLFF. The CDR3 DNA reads as TGTGCCAGCAGCTTAGGGGGGGTTGGGGAAAAACTGTTTTTT.

This chain joins TRBV19 and TRBJ2-3; the D is unclear. V gave up 5 bases and J gave up 5 bases, with 11 bases separating them. Germline V CDR1 and CDR2: LNHDA, SQIVND (reference sequence). The CDR3 spans 13 residues. The chain's CDR3 is CASSPGEGDTQYF. CDR3 in DNA: TGTGCCAGTAGTCCTGGGGAAGGAGATACGCAGTATTTT.